Listed below are T cell receptor beta chains from one sample, sequenced in a study of cytomegalovirus exposure and HLA in healthy donors. TCRdb keeps only in-frame clones here, not all; method: immunoSEQ multiplex PCR. The repertoire holds 150,000 to 200,000 clones, with more than 80% as singletons. The material sequenced was PBMCs. These receptors were collected from a young woman in good health and CMV-seropositive. The CDR3 runs from the conserved cysteine through the conserved F or W. Fields, in order: clone size, V gene, D gene, J gene, CDR3 protein, CDR3 DNA. A D gene is named only where the DNA matches it firmly. A clone size is listed for some rows: how often the clone was seen (once, few, many), or a class if it is expanded.

.	TRBV7-6	.	TRBJ2-5	CASSLFGGAGETQYF	TGTGCCAGCAGCTTGTTTGGAGGGGCAGGGGAGACCCAGTACTTC
.	TRBV5-4	TRBD2	TRBJ2-2	CASSSSGTRVSIRELFF	TGTGCCAGCAGCAGCTCCGGGACTAGAGTTAGTATTAGGGAGCTGTTTTTT
.	TRBV7-9	TRBD1	TRBJ1-3	CASSFDRGERDTIYF	TGTGCCAGCAGCTTCGACAGGGGAGAAAGGGACACCATATATTTT
.	TRBV23-1	TRBD2	TRBJ2-2	CASCGKGTSGGRNTGELFF	TGCGCCAGCTGCGGAAAAGGGACTAGCGGGGGCCGTAACACCGGGGAGCTGTTTTTT
.	TRBV7-8	TRBD1	TRBJ1-2	CASSLGGTGNYGYTF	TGTGCCAGCAGCTTAGGGGGGACAGGGAACTATGGCTACACCTTC
.	TRBV9	.	TRBJ2-7	CASSVGPGPHEQYF	TGTGCCAGCAGCGTAGGCCCAGGGCCCCACGAGCAGTACTTC
.	TRBV7-5	.	TRBJ1-2	CARSPSAGTGRLGYTF	TGTGCCAGAAGCCCCTCCGCCGGGACAGGGCGACTGGGCTACACCTTC
once	TRBV19	TRBD1	TRBJ1-1	CASSITPDRAEAFF	TGTGCCAGTAGTATTACCCCAGACAGGGCCGAAGCTTTCTTT
few	TRBV9	TRBD1	TRBJ1-6	CASGTGWNSPLHF	TGTGCCAGCGGGACAGGTTGGAACTCACCCCTCCACTTT
.	TRBV5-6	TRBD2	TRBJ2-7	CASSLGRGGAYEQYF	TGTGCCAGCAGCTTAGGACGGGGGGGGGCCTACGAGCAGTACTTC
.	TRBV2	.	TRBJ1-4	CASRSPLDSVTNEKLFF	TGTGCCAGCAGGTCACCACTCGACAGCGTTACTAATGAAAAACTGTTTTTT
.	TRBV20-1	.	TRBJ1-2	CSARAGYGYTF	TGCAGTGCTAGGGCGGGGTATGGCTACACCTTC
.	TRBV27	TRBD1	TRBJ2-7	CASSQGQPYEQYF	TGTGCCAGCAGTCAGGGACAGCCATACGAGCAGTACTTC
.	TRBV11-3	.	TRBJ2-2	CASSSRQATGELFF	TGTGCCAGCAGCTCCCGCCAGGCCACCGGGGAGCTGTTTTTT
.	TRBV7-9	TRBD1	TRBJ1-2	CSSNSGTGLSGYTF	TGTTCCAGCAACTCGGGGACAGGGTTGAGTGGCTACACCTTC
.	TRBV6-5	.	TRBJ1-2	CASSYFHTPNYGYTF	TGTGCCAGCAGTTACTTCCATACACCTAACTATGGCTACACCTTC
.	TRBV11-3	.	TRBJ2-1	CASSSGLYNEQFF	TGTGCCAGCAGCTCCGGACTGTACAATGAGCAGTTCTTC